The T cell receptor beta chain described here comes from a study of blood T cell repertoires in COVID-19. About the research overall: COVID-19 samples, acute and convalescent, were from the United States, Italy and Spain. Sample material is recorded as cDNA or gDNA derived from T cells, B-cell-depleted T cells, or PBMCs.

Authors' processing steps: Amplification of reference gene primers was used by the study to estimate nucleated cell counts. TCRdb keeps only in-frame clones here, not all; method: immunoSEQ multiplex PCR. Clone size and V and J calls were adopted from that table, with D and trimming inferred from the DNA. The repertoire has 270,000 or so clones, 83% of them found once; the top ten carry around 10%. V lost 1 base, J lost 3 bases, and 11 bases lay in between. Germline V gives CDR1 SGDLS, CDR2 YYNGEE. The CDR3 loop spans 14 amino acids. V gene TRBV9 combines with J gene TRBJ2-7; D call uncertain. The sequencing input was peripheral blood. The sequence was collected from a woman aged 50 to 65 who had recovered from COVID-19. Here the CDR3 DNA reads TGTGCCAGCAGCGTAACCCCGGCAGGCTACGAGCAGTACTTC. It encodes CASSVTPAGYEQYF.